The present entry profiles one T cell receptor (beta chain) with its context. As yet, its antigen is unknown. V dropped 4 bases and J dropped 2; count of bases not matched to a gene: 4. Looked up from germline, CDR1 is LGHNA and CDR2 is YSLEER. There are 14 residues in the CDR3. The data stem from a study of T cell responses to AZD1222 COVID-19 vaccine. Study overall: Second-dose groups at about 4 or about 12 weeks were pooled. Study outcomes and limitations: Clonal diversity was possibly underestimated; the donors were predominantly white British and more often female. Close to half of spike-specific TCRs reportedly recognize unmutated variant regions.

Assay: immunoSEQ multiplex PCR; the TCRdb copy retains only in-frame clones and omits some. Of fewer than 200,000 clones in the sample, about 86% are singletons; the top ten hold roughly 0.5%. The rearrangement links TRBV4-3 to TRBJ2-7; 8 bases are a match to TRBD2. Here the sequenced sample was peripheral blood, taken on day 0 of AZD1222 vaccination. The source is an adult in good health. The CDR3 coding sequence is TGCGCCAGCAGCCTAACGGGGGGGACCTACGAGCAGTACTTC. It translates to CASSLTGGTYEQYF.